These 10 T cell receptor beta chains share one sample of origin, sequenced in a study of cytomegalovirus exposure and HLA in healthy donors. With 60 Vbeta and 13 Jbeta primers, the PCR was carried out. The assay was immunoSEQ multiplex PCR, and TCRdb's table has in-frame clones only and misses some. The sample shows 200,000 to 250,000 clones, more than 65% of them seen only once. The specimen sequenced was PBMCs. The receptors derive from a man younger than 30 in good health and CMV-seronegative.

The rearrangement links TRBV13 to TRBJ2-3; TRBD2 is a possible D gene (6 bases). V was shortened by 5 bases and J by 1 base, with 13 bases between the two germline ends. The CDR3 has 15 residues. The V gene's germline CDR1 is PRHDT and CDR2 FYEKMQ (reference sequence). CDR3 amino acids: CASSPTLAGTDTQYF. The CDR3 DNA reads as TGTGCCAGCAGCCCCACCTTAGCGGGCACAGATACGCAGTATTTT.

This chain joins TRBV30 and TRBJ2-7; 9 bases align to TRBD1. The CDR3 contains 13 residues. The germline CDR1 and CDR2 sequences are GTSNPN and SVGIG (reference sequence). Germline trimming cut 8 bases from V and 6 bases from J; bases unmatched to any gene: 11. For the CDR3, the DNA is TGTGCCCTCGCCGGGACAGGGTGGGGCGAGCAGTACTTC. As protein: CALAGTGWGEQYF.

The chain employs TRBV28 and TRBJ1-5; D is unresolved. Germline assignment: CDR1 MDHEN and CDR2 SYDVKM. V lost 5 bases and J 9 bases, leaving 11 bases between the germline ends. This CDR3 spans 12 amino acids. The CDR3, as DNA: TGTGCCAGCAGTCAAGGGAGTAGGCCCCAGCATTTT. Amino acid sequence: CASSQGSRPQHF.

The chain links TRBV5-1 to TRBJ2-1; the match to TRBD2 covers 11 bases. In germline, CDR1 is SGHRS, CDR2 YFSETQ. With 0 bases clipped from V and 8 bases from J, the junction kept 4 bases outside the gene matches. The CDR3 length is 15 residues. CDR3 amino acids: CASSLVAGGLYEQFF. The CDR3 bases are TGCGCCAGCAGCTTGGTAGCGGGAGGGTTATATGAGCAGTTCTTC.

The chain has TRBV6-8 and TRBJ1-4; possible D gene TRBD1, 6 bases. The V and J ends lost 6 bases and 7 bases respectively, with 24 bases between them. Germline assignment: CDR1 MNHGY and CDR2 SAAAGT. This CDR3 comprises 17 residues. CDR3 nucleotide sequence: TGTGCCAGCAGCTCCGAGGGGGGGCCGGACTCAGGTGAAAAACTGTTTTTT. Translated: CASSSEGGPDSGEKLFF.

The V and J genes are TRBV28 and TRBJ2-3, with TRBD2 matching 10 bases. Germline V CDR1 and CDR2: MDHEN, SYDVKM. The CDR3 length is 16 residues. With V trimmed by 6 bases and J by 6 bases, 12 bases remained unmatched. Written as DNA, the CDR3 is TGTGCCAGCAGCTTTTCTAGCGGGAGTTTGGGGGATACGCAGTATTTT. This encodes CASSFSSGSLGDTQYF. The whole variable domain, remainder taken from reference TRBV28 and TRBJ2-3, is DVKVTQSSRYLVKRTGEKVFLECVQDMDHENMFWYRQDPGLGLRLIYFSYDVKMKEKGDIPEGYSVSREKKERFSLILESASTNQTSMYLCASSFSSGSLGDTQYFGPGTRLTVL.

The V call is TRBV7-3, the J call TRBJ1-4; D remains unclear. Trimming shortened V by 2 bases and J by 4 bases, and 11 bases separated the two germline ends. The CDR3 runs to 15 residues. Looked up from germline, CDR1 is SGHTA and CDR2 is FQGTGA. The CDR3 spells CASSLYGVNNEKLFF. The CDR3 DNA reads as TGTGCCAGCAGCTTATACGGGGTGAATAATGAAAAACTGTTTTTT.

V usage is TRBV5-6 and J usage is TRBJ1-1; no definite D call. Germline V gene sequence: CDR1 SGHDT, CDR2 YYEEEE. Trimming pared 4 bases from V and 3 bases from J, leaving 16 bases between. CDR3 length: 15 amino acids. This CDR3 is CASSQYREAYTEAFF. The CDR3 DNA sequence: TGTGCCAGCAGCCAATATAGGGAGGCGTACACTGAAGCTTTCTTT.

The V and J genes are TRBV18 and TRBJ1-3; perhaps TRBD1 as D (5 bases). The CDR3 length is 16 residues. Between the trimmed V and J ends, which lost 2 bases and 3 bases, there was a span of 14 bases. Germline V gene lookup returns CDR1 KGHSH and CDR2 LQKENI. The CDR3 sequence: CASSPVTGQGGNTIYF. In DNA, the CDR3 is TGTGCCAGCTCACCAGTGACGGGTCAGGGTGGAAACACCATATATTTT.

The chain recombines TRBV30 with TRBJ2-2, with D tentatively TRBD2 (5 bases). V lost 5 bases, J lost 7 bases, and 14 bases lay in between. The CDR3 is made up of 13 amino acids. Germline V gene lookup returns CDR1 GTSNPN and CDR2 SVGIG (reference sequence). In DNA, the CDR3 is TGTGCCTGGTCACGGGATTCTCTCGGGGAGCTGTTTTTT. It yields the protein CAWSRDSLGELFF.